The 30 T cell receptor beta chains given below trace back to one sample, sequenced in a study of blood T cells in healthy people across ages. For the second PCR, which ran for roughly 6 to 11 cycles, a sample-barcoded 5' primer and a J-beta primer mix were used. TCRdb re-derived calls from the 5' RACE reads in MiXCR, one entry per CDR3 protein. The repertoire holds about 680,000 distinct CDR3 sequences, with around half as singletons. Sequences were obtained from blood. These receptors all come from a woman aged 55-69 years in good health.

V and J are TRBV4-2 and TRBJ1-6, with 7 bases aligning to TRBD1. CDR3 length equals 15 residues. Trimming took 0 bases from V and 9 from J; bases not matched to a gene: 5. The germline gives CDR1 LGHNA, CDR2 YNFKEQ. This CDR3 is CASSQEDRARSPLHF. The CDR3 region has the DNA TGTGCCAGCAGCCAAGAAGACAGGGCACGTTCACCCCTCCACTTT.

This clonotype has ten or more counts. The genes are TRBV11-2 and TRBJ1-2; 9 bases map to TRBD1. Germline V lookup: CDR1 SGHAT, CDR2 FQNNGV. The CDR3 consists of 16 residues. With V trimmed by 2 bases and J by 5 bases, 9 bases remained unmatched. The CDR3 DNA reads TGTGCCAGCAGCTTATTAGGTGGGACAGGGTGGTATGGCTACACCTTC. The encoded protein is CASSLLGGTGWYGYTF.

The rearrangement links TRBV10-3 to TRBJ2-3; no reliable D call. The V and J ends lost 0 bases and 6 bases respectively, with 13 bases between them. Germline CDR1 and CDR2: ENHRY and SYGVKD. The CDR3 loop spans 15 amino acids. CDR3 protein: CAISESRWEGDTQYF. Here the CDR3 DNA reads TGTGCCATCAGTGAGTCAAGGTGGGAAGGGGATACGCAGTATTTT.

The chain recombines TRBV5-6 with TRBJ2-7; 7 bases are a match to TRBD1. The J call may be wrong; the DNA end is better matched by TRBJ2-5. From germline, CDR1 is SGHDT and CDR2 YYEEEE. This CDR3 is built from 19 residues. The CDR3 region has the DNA TGTGCCAGCAGCCTAGTACCCAAGAGAGGCGACAGGGTGTGGGAGACCCAGTACTTC. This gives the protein CASSLVPKRGDRVWETQYF.

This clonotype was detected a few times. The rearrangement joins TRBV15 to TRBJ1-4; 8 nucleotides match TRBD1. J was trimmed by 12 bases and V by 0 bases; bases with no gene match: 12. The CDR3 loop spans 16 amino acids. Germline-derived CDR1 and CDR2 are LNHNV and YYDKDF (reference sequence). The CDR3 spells CATSRETTGDGTELFF. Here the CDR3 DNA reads TGTGCCACCAGCAGAGAGACGACAGGGGACGGGACGGAACTGTTTTTT.

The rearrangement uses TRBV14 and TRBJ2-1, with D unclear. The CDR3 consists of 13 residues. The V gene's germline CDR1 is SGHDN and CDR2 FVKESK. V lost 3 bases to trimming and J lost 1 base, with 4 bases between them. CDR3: CASSHGSYNEQFF. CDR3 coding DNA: TGTGCCAGCAGCCACGGTTCCTACAATGAGCAGTTCTTC.

The CDR3, as DNA: TGTGCCAGCAGCTTAGGGGTCGGGCGGTGGAACACAGATACGCAGTATTTT. Residues: CASSLGVGRWNTDTQYF. The rearrangement uses TRBV7-6 and TRBJ2-3; D unresolved. V dropped 1 base and J dropped 2 bases, with 16 bases sitting between them. The CDR3 runs to 17 residues. CDR1 and CDR2 from the germline V gene are SGHVS and FNYEAQ.

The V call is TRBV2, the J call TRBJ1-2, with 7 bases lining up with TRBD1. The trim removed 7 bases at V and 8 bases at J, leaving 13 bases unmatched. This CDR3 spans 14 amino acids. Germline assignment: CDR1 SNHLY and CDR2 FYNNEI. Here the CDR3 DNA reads TGTGCCAGCACATCCCAGGGGGGTCGGTACGGCTACACCTTC. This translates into CASTSQGGRYGYTF.

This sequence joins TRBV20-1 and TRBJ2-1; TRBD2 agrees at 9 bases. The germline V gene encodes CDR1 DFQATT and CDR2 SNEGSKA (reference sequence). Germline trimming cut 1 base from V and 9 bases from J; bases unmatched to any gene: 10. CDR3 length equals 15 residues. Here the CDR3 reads CSARVAGGTTGEQFF. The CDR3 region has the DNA TGCAGTGCTAGAGTGGCGGGAGGGACAACGGGTGAGCAGTTCTTC.

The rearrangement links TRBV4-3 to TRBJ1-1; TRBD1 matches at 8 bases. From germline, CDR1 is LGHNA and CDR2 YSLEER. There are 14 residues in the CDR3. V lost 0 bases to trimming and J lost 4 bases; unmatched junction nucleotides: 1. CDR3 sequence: CASSQDRGLTEAFF. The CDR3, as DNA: TGCGCCAGCAGCCAAGACAGGGGGCTCACTGAAGCTTTCTTT.

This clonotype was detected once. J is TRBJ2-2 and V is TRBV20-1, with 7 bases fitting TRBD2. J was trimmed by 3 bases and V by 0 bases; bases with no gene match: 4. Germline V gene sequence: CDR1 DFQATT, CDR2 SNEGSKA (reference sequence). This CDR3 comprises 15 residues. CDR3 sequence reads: CSARESGVHTGELFF. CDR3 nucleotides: TGCAGTGCTAGAGAGAGCGGGGTTCACACCGGGGAGCTGTTTTTT.

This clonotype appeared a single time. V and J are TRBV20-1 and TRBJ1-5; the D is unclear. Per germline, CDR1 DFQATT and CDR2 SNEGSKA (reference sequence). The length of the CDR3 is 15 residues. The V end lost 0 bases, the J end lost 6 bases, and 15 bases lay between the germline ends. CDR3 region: CSARDWAERPQPQHF. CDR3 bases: TGCAGTGCTAGAGATTGGGCAGAGCGGCCTCAGCCCCAGCATTTT.

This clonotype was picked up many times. CDR3 region: CASSPSANNEQFF. The CDR3 DNA sequence: TGTGCCAGCAGCCCCAGCGCGAACAATGAGCAGTTCTTC. This rearrangement joins TRBV7-3 to TRBJ2-1; no clear D gene. The CDR3 has 13 residues. Germline V gene sequence: CDR1 SGHTA, CDR2 FQGTGA. The ends were cut back, 5 bases at V and 5 bases at J, with 10 bases in the middle.

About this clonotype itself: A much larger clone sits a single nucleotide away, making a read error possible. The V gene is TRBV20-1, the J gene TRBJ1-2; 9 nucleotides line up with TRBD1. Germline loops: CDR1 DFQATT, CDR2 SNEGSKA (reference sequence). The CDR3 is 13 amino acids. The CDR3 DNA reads TGCAGTGCTAGAGGAGGGACAGGGCATGGCTACAACTTC. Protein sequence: CSARGGTGHGYNF.

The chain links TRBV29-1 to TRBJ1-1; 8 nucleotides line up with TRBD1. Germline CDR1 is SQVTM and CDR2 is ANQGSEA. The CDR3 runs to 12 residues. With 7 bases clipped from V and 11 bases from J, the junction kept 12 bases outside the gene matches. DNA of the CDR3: TGCAGCGCTAGGACAGGGTCGGGTTGGGCTTTCTTT. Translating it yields CSARTGSGWAFF.

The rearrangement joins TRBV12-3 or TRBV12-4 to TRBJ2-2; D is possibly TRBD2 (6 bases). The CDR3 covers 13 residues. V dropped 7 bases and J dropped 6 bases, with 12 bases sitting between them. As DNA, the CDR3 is TGTGCCAGCACCGCGTCGGGGGCCGGGGAGCTGTTTTTT. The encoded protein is CASTASGAGELFF.

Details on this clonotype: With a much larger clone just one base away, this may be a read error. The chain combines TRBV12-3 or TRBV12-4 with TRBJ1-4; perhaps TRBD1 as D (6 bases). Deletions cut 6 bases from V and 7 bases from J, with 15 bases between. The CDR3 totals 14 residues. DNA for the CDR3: TGTGCCAGCAGCGTCCAGGGGACGGGTGAAAAACTGTTTTTT. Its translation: CASSVQGTGEKLFF.

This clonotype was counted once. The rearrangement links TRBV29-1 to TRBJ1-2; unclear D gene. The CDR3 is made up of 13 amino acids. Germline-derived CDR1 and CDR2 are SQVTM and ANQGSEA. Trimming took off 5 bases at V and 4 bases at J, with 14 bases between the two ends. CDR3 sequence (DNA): TGCAGCGTTAGAGTCCCGAGTGGCTATGGCTACACCTTC. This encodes CSVRVPSGYGYTF.

The CDR3: CASSSAGGYQETQYF. CDR3 in DNA: TGTGCCAGCAGCTCAGCGGGGGGGTACCAAGAGACCCAGTACTTC. The V call is TRBV9, the J call TRBJ2-5; the match to TRBD2 covers 10 bases. V shed 4 bases, J shed 0 bases, and the junction held 3 bases outside the gene matches. Germline V lookup: CDR1 SGDLS, CDR2 YYNGEE. This CDR3 comprises 15 residues.

CDR3 loop: CASSQVGVDGYTF. The CDR3, as DNA: TGCGCCAGCAGCCAAGTTGGGGTAGATGGCTACACCTTC. V and J are TRBV4-3 and TRBJ1-2; no clear D gene. The V and J ends lost 1 base and 6 bases respectively, with 9 bases between them. Germline V gene lookup returns CDR1 LGHNA and CDR2 YSLEER. CDR3 length equals 13 residues.

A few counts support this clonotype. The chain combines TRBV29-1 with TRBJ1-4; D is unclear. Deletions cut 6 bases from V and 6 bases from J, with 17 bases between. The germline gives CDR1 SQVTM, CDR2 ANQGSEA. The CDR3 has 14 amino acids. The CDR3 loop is CSVSQAVSDEKLFF. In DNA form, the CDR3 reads TGCAGCGTGTCGCAGGCGGTTAGTGATGAAAAACTGTTTTTT.

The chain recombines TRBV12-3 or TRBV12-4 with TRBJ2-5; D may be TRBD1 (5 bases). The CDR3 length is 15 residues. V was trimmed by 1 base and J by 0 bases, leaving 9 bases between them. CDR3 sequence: CASSLGGANQETQYF. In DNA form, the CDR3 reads TGTGCCAGCAGTTTAGGTGGGGCAAACCAAGAGACCCAGTACTTC.

In nucleotides, the CDR3 is TGTGCCATCAGCGTTAATAACAATGAGCAGTTCTTC. Translation gives CAISVNNNEQFF. This chain links TRBV10-3 with TRBJ2-1; no definite D call. V lost 6 bases to trimming and J lost 5 bases, with 8 bases between them. The germline V gene has CDR1 ENHRY and CDR2 SYGVKD. The CDR3 loop spans 12 amino acids.

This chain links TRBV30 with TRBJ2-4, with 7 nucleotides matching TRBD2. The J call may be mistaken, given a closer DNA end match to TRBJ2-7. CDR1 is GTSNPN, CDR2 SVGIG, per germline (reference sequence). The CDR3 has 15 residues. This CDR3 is CAWSPRASGTYEQYF. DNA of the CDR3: TGTGCCTGGAGTCCTCGAGCTAGCGGCACCTACGAGCAGTACTTC.

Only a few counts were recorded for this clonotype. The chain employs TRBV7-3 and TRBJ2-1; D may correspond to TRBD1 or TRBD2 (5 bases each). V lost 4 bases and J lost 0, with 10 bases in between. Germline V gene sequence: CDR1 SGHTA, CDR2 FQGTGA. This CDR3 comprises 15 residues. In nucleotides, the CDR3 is TGTGCCAGCAGCTCGGGACCGAGCTCCTACAATGAGCAGTTCTTC. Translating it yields CASSSGPSSYNEQFF.

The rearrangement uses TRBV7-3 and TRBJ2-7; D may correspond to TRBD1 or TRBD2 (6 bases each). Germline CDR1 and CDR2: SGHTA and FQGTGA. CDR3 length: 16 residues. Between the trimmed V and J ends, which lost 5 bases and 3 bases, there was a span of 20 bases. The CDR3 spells CASSPTSGAGVYEQYF. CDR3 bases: TGTGCCAGCAGCCCAACATCGGGGGCAGGGGTCTACGAGCAGTACTTC.

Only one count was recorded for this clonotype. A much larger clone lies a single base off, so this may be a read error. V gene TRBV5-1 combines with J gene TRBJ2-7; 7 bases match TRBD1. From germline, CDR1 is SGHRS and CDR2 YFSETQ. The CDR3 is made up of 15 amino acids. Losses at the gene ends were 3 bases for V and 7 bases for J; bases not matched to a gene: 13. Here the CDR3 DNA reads TGCGCCAGCAGCTCATTAGGGGGCCTCTACAATGAGCAGTACTTC. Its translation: CASSSLGGLYNEQYF.

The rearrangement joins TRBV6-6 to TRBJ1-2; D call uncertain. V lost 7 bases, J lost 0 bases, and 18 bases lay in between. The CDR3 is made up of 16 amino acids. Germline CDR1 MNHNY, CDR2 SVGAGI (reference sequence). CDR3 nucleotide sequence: TGTGCCAGCACCGAACTGGACCTTCTTACTAACTATGGCTACACCTTC. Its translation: CASTELDLLTNYGYTF.

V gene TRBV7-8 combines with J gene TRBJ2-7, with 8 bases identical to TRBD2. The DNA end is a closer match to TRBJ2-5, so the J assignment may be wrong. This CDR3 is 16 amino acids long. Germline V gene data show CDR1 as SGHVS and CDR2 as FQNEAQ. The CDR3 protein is CASSESPGTRVTTQYF. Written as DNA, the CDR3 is TGTGCCAGCAGCGAATCCCCCGGGACTAGAGTGACGACCCAGTACTTC.

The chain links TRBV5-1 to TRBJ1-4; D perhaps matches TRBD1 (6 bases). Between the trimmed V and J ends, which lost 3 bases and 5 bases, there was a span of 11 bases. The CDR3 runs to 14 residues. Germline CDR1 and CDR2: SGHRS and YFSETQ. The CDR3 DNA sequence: TGCGCCAGCAGCTACGGGACACTAAATGAAAAACTGTTTTTT. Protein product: CASSYGTLNEKLFF.